Below are 2 T cell receptor beta chains sequenced from a single sample in a study of cytomegalovirus exposure and HLA in healthy donors. Amplification used 60 Vbeta primers and 13 Jbeta primers. Profiling relied on immunoSEQ multiplex PCR, and the TCRdb table lists in-frame clones only, not all of them. This sample yields 60,000 to 85,000 clones, of which about 70% are seen a single time; about an eighth belongs to the top ten. The sample consisted of PBMCs. Source of these receptors: a male donor in good health and CMV-seropositive.

Only one count was recorded for this clone. The chain links TRBV7-3 to TRBJ2-1; D gene ambiguous. V gave up 2 bases and J gave up 0 bases, with 8 bases separating them. The CDR3 spans 15 residues. CDR1 is SGHTA, CDR2 FQGTGA, per germline. The CDR3 bases are TGTGCCAGCAGCTTAGCGGCGGTCTCCTACAATGAGCAGTTCTTC. It encodes CASSLAAVSYNEQFF.

In this sample, this clone turned up once. The chain recombines TRBV19 with TRBJ1-6, with 7 bases matching TRBD1. The ends lost 4 bases at V and 0 bases at J; junction bases unmatched: 12. Germline CDR1 reads LNHDA; CDR2 reads SQIVND (reference sequence). This CDR3 contains 19 residues. This CDR3 reads CASSNYRRQGSSYNSPLHF. CDR3 sequence (DNA): TGTGCCAGTAGTAACTATCGACGACAGGGAAGCTCCTATAATTCACCCCTCCACTTT. The full variable domain, rest sourced from reference TRBV19 and TRBJ1-6, is DGGITQSPKYLFRKEGQNVTLSCEQNLNHDAMYWYRQDPGQGLRLIYYSQIVNDFQKGDIAEGYSVSREKKESFPLTVTSAQKNPTAFYLCASSNYRRQGSSYNSPLHFGNGTRLTVT.